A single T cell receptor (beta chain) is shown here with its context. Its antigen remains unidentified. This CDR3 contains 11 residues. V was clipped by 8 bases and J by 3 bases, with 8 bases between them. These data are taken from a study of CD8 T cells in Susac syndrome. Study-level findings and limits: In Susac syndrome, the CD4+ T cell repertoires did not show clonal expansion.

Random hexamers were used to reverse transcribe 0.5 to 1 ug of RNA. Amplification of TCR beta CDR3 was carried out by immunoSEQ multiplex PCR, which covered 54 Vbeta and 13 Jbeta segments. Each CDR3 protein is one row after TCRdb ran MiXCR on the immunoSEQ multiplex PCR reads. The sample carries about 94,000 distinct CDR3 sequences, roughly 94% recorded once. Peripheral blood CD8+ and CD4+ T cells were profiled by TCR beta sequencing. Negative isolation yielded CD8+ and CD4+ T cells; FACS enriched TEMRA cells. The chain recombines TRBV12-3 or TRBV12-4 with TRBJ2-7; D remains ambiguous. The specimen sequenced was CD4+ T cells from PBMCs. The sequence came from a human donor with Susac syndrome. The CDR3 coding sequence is TGTGCCAGCGGGCAGCACTACGAGCAGTACTTC. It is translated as CASGQHYEQYF.